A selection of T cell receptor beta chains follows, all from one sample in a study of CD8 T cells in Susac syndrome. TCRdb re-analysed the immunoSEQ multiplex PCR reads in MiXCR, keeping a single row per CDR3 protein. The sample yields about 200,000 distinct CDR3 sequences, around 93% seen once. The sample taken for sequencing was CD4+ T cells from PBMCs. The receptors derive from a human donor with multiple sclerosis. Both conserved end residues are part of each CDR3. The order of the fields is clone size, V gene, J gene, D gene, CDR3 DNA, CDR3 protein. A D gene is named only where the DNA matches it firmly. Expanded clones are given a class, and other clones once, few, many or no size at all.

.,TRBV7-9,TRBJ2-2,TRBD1,TGTGCCAGCAGCACCCAGGGGGCCGGGGAGCTGTTTTTT,CASSTQGAGELFF
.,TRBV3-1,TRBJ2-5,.,TGTGCCAGCAAATTAGAACCCCAAGAGACCCAGTACTTC,CASKLEPQETQYF
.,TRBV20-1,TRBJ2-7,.,TGCAGTGCTAGGAACCCGGGGGGCATCAGCTCCTACGAGCAGTACTTC,CSARNPGGISSYEQYF
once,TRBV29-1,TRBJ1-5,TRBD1,TGCAGCGTTGTTTGGAGACAGGGGATCTCTAGCAATCAGCCCCAGCATTTT,CSVVWRQGISSNQPQHF
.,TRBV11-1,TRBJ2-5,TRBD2,TGTGCCAGCAGCCTTCTAGCGGGGGGAGAGACCCAGTACTTC,CASSLLAGGETQYF
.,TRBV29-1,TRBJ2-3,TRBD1,TGCAGCGGGGGACAGATCACAGATACGCAGTATTTT,CSGGQITDTQYF
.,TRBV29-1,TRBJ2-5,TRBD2,TGCAGCGTTGAAGACGAGACTAGCGGGGGGCCACGGGAGACCCAGTACTTC,CSVEDETSGGPRETQYF
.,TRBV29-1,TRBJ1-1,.,TGCAGCGTTGTAACACGACAGGACACTGAAGCTTTCTTT,CSVVTRQDTEAFF
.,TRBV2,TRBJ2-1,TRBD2,TGTGCCAGCCGGAGCGGACTAGCGGTTTACAATGAGCAGTTCTTC,CASRSGLAVYNEQFF
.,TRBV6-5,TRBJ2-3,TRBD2,TGTGCCAGCAGTCGGGGGGACACAGATACGCAGTATTTT,CASSRGDTDTQYF
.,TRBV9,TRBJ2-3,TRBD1,TGTGCCAGCAGCGTAGGACTCGGGACAGGAGCAGATACGCAGTATTTT,CASSVGLGTGADTQYF
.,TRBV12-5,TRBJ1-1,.,TGTGCTAGTGGTTTGACAGTGGGGAACACTGAAGCTTTCTTT,CASGLTVGNTEAFF